This T cell receptor beta chain was sequenced in a study of regulatory T cells in long-lasting Graves disease. With 6 bases removed from V and 3 bases from J, the gap between germline ends came to 17 bases. Germline-derived CDR1 and CDR2 are SNHLY and FYNNEI. This CDR3 is 15 amino acids long. Time point denoted: persistent/refractory GD, antithyroid drugs over 5 years with positive TRAb. The TCR library used RNA extracted from PBMCs. The authors built TCR beta libraries using iRepertoire HTBI primers and Arm-PCR of CDR3 regions. Original data processing: Identification yielded 55 to 75 TRBV and 13 to 15 TRBJ segments across samples. From the multiplex PCR reads, TCRdb called clonotypes with MiXCR, one entry per CDR3 protein. For this entry, the V and J calls and clone size follow TCRdb and not the study's own pipeline. The sample includes 600,000 to 800,000 distinct CDR3 sequences, 25% to 35% seen only once; the top ten take about 42%.

The sequence came from a female donor with Graves disease. The chain is built from TRBV2 and TRBJ1-1; the D is unclear. Sample: peripheral blood mononuclear cells (PBMCs), taken when the disease was refractory, from a patient treated with antithyroid drugs. Written as DNA, the CDR3 is TGTGCCAGCAGCCCCCTGATTCCCGGGGACACTGAAGCTTTCTTT. This gives the protein CASSPLIPGDTEAFF.